These 2 T cell receptor beta chains share one sample of origin, sequenced in a study of Ad26.COV2.S vaccination and SARS-CoV-2 variants (dated by TCRdb to the early 2020s). The treatment or condition label on this specimen signifies: roughly 18 received Ad26.COV2.S at low or high dose, single or two shots; a few received placebo; per-sample allocation not given. Repertoires of vaccine and placebo recipients were sequenced from samples collected on day 63 after the first injection. Libraries came from the immunoSEQ multiplex PCR assay. Not all clones reach the TCRdb copy of this immuneACCESS table, which keeps in-frame sequences only. Checked studies attribute under half of the gap to unresolved V genes and leave the rest unexplained. For this sample there are some 340,000 clones; about 82% appear just once. 1.5% to 2% of the sample is held by the ten biggest clonotypes. This material consisted of peripheral blood, taken in a trial of Ad26.COV2.S vaccine versus placebo. The source of these receptors is a person aged 18-60 years who received the Ad26.COV2.S COVID-19 vaccine or a placebo.

V usage is TRBV5-4 and J usage is TRBJ2-3; possibly TRBD1 or TRBD2 for D (5 bases each). The germline V gene has CDR1 SGHNT and CDR2 YYREEE (reference sequence). V lost 4 bases to trimming and J lost 1 base, with 13 bases between them. The CDR3 is 15 amino acids. CDR3: CASSGTGWGTDTQYF. The CDR3, as DNA: TGTGCCAGCAGCGGGACGGGGTGGGGCACAGATACGCAGTATTTT.

The chain combines TRBV29-1 with TRBJ1-2; 11 bases agree with TRBD1. With V trimmed by 3 bases and J by 4 bases, 4 bases remained unmatched. The CDR3 length is 14 residues. Germline assignment: CDR1 SQVTM and CDR2 ANQGSEA. The CDR3 reads CSVDRGTGGYGYTF. CDR3 DNA sequence: TGCAGCGTTGACCGGGGGACAGGGGGCTATGGCTACACCTTC.